Described below is a single T cell receptor beta chain sequence and its context. The germline V gene encodes CDR1 SGDLS and CDR2 YYNGEE. The CDR3 spans 16 residues. The PCR made use of 60 Vbeta and 13 Jbeta primers. TCRdb's table, derived via immunoSEQ multiplex PCR, lists solely in-frame clones and lacks some. Of around 160,000 clones in the sample, 73% were seen once. This entry is derived from a study of cytomegalovirus exposure and HLA in healthy donors. This TCR was sampled from a woman aged 18 to 35 in good health and CMV-seronegative. Sample: PBMCs. The V gene is TRBV9, the J gene TRBJ2-5; D possibly corresponds to TRBD1 (6 bases). The DNA end lines up better with TRBJ2-7; the J call may be wrong. The DNA for the CDR3 is TGTGCCAGCAGCGTGGGTACACAGGGATTAGGGGACGAGCAGTACTTC. Translation: CASSVGTQGLGDEQYF.